One and the same sample provided the 25 T cell receptor beta chains below, sequenced in a study of beta chain features in type 1 diabetes. The authors reverse transcribed all of the isolated RNA, so sequencing captured expressed TCRB transcripts. Assay used: immunoSEQ multiplex PCR; TCRdb lists only in-frame clones, some missing. Among some 270,000 clones listed, over 12% were seen once. Input material: naive CD4+ T cells from blood. Receptor source: a woman aged 40 to 55 in good health.

This clone was found a few times. The gene calls are TRBV19 and TRBJ2-4, with D perhaps TRBD1 (6 bases). Germline assignment: CDR1 LNHDA and CDR2 SQIVND (reference sequence). V was trimmed by 4 bases and J by 0 bases, leaving 13 bases between them. The CDR3 runs 16 residues. The CDR3 loop is CASSTDRHLAKNIQYF. For the CDR3, the DNA is TGTGCCAGTAGTACCGACAGGCATCTAGCCAAAAACATTCAGTACTTC. Looking up the rest from reference TRBV19 and TRBJ2-4 gives the full variable domain: DGGITQSPKYLFRKEGQNVTLSCEQNLNHDAMYWYRQDPGQGLRLIYYSQIVNDFQKGDIAEGYSVSREKKESFPLTVTSAQKNPTAFYLCASSTDRHLAKNIQYFGAGTRLSVL.

This clone came up a few times. The genes are TRBV27 and TRBJ1-2; 9 bases match TRBD1. The CDR3 has 14 amino acids. Unmatched junction bases numbered 4, after V lost 3 bases and J lost 5 bases. Germline loops: CDR1 MNHEY, CDR2 SMNVEV (reference sequence). The CDR3 here is CASSFWTGVYGYTF. In nucleotides, the CDR3 is TGTGCCAGCAGTTTTTGGACAGGGGTGTATGGCTACACCTTC.

This chain uses TRBV27 with TRBJ2-3, with 11 bases identical to TRBD2. CDR1 and CDR2 (germline): MNHEY, SMNVEV (reference sequence). Trimming at V came to 6 bases and at J to 3 bases, leaving 20 bases not matched to a gene. The CDR3 consists of 20 residues. Here the CDR3 DNA reads TGTGCCAGCAGCTTCGGATGGAGCACAGGGACTAGCGGTTGGACAGATACGCAGTATTTT. Its protein is CASSFGWSTGTSGWTDTQYF.

This clone was recorded a few times. The rearrangement uses TRBV7-2 and TRBJ2-1; TRBD2 agrees at 11 bases. Germline values: CDR1 SGHTA, CDR2 FQGNSA. This CDR3 has 15 residues. With 5 bases clipped from V and 2 bases from J, the junction kept 2 bases outside the gene matches. The CDR3 bases are TGTGCCAGCAGCGCACTAGCGGGGGCCTACAATGAGCAGTTCTTC. Encoded protein: CASSALAGAYNEQFF.

The sample holds a few counts of this clone. The gene calls are TRBV2 and TRBJ1-6; D gene ambiguous. This CDR3 spans 15 amino acids. Per the germline V gene, CDR1 is SNHLY and CDR2 is FYNNEI. Trimming took off 5 bases at V and 9 bases at J, with 17 bases between the two ends. The CDR3 is CASSSMTREFSPLHF. The CDR3 DNA reads TGTGCCAGCAGTAGTATGACTAGGGAATTTTCACCCCTCCACTTT.

This CDR3 reads CASSPDQGYEQYF. The CDR3, as DNA: TGTGCCAGCTCACCAGATCAGGGGTACGAGCAGTACTTC. V is TRBV18 and J is TRBJ2-7; D is possibly TRBD1 (6 bases). The CDR3 loop spans 13 amino acids. Trimming stripped 2 bases from V and 4 bases from J, with 9 bases between. Germline loops: CDR1 KGHSH, CDR2 LQKENI. The whole variable domain, filled in from reference TRBV18 and TRBJ2-7, reads NAGVMQNPRHLVRRRGQEARLRCSPMKGHSHVYWYRQLPEEGLKFMVYLQKENIIDESGMPKERFSAEFPKEGPSILRIQQVVRGDSAAYFCASSPDQGYEQYFGPGTRLTVT.

The J gene is TRBJ1-2, the V gene TRBV7-9; 12 positions agree with TRBD1. CDR1 is SEHNR, CDR2 FQNEAQ, per germline (reference sequence). The CDR3 length is 16 residues. V trimming: 2 bases; J trimming: 7 bases; junction bases outside the gene matches: 8. The CDR3 sequence is CASSLNSGQGARGYTF. CDR3 sequence (DNA): TGTGCCAGCAGCTTAAACTCGGGACAGGGGGCGCGTGGCTACACCTTC.

The chain links TRBV9 to TRBJ1-1, with 11 bases matching TRBD1. V shed 0 bases and J 8 bases; nucleotides not matched to a gene: 3. The CDR3 is made up of 14 amino acids. Germline V lookup: CDR1 SGDLS, CDR2 YYNGEE. Written as DNA, the CDR3 is TGTGCCAGCAGCGTAGGGACAGGGGGCACGGAAGCTTTCTTT. As protein: CASSVGTGGTEAFF.

This clone was found a few times. The V and J genes are TRBV15 and TRBJ1-4; D may be TRBD1 (6 bases). The CDR3 is made up of 18 amino acids. V gave up 0 bases and J gave up 2 bases, with 16 bases separating them. The germline CDR1 and CDR2 sequences are LNHNV and YYDKDF (reference sequence). The CDR3 DNA is TGTGCCACCAGCAGAGATGAGTGGACAGCGCGGACTAATGAAAAACTGTTTTTT. This sequence encodes CATSRDEWTARTNEKLFF.

The gene calls are TRBV27 and TRBJ2-1; maybe TRBD2 (5 bases). The germline gives CDR1 MNHEY, CDR2 SMNVEV (reference sequence). This CDR3 spans 13 amino acids. Trimming shortened V by 10 bases and J by 4 bases, and 14 bases separated the two germline ends. The CDR3, as DNA: TGTGCCACCAGGACTGATTATTACAATGAGCAGTTCTTC. Protein: CATRTDYYNEQFF.

The V and J genes are TRBV7-9 and TRBJ2-2, with D possibly matching TRBD2 (5 bases). This CDR3 spans 11 amino acids. Germline assignment: CDR1 SEHNR and CDR2 FQNEAQ (reference sequence). V dropped 4 bases and J dropped 9 bases, with 6 bases sitting between them. CDR3 nucleotides: TGTGCCAGCAGCTCTAGCTGGGAGCTGTTTTTT. It is translated as CASSSSWELFF.

J is TRBJ1-1 and V is TRBV4-1, with D possibly matching TRBD1 (6 bases). The CDR3 runs 16 residues. Germline V lookup: CDR1 MGHRA, CDR2 YSYEKL. Trimming took 3 bases from V and 4 from J, leaving 18 bases between them. CDR3 protein: CASSQPIQGLGTEAFF. In DNA form, the CDR3 reads TGCGCCAGCAGCCAGCCTATACAGGGTTTAGGCACTGAAGCTTTCTTT.

This clone was detected a few times. The rearrangement joins TRBV4-3 to TRBJ1-1; D gene ambiguous. CDR1 is LGHNA, CDR2 YSLEER, per germline. The CDR3 spans 15 residues. V gave up 4 bases and J gave up 4 bases, with 16 bases separating them. The CDR3 region has the DNA TGCGCCAGCAGCCGAGAGGCTGGAGGGTTCACTGAAGCTTTCTTT. This encodes CASSREAGGFTEAFF.

In this sample, this clone turned up a few times. The CDR3 DNA follows: TGTGCCAGCAGCCCGGGACTAGTGGCAGATACGCAGTATTTT. Its protein is CASSPGLVADTQYF. The V gene is TRBV28, the J gene TRBJ2-3, with 8 bases that match TRBD2. The CDR3 is made up of 14 amino acids. V dropped 6 bases and J dropped 4; count of bases not matched to a gene: 6. From germline, CDR1 is MDHEN and CDR2 SYDVKM.

The gene calls are TRBV5-1 and TRBJ2-2; D remains unclear. Trimming took off 1 base at V and 5 bases at J, with 6 bases between the two ends. Looked up from germline, CDR1 is SGHRS and CDR2 is YFSETQ. This CDR3 has 13 amino acids. The CDR3: CASSLLSTGELFF. CDR3 nucleotides: TGCGCCAGCAGCTTGCTTAGTACCGGGGAGCTGTTTTTT.

In this sample, this clone turned up a few times. The chain carries TRBV6-5 and TRBJ1-6; TRBD1 might be the D (5 bases). The germline V gene has CDR1 MNHEY and CDR2 SVGAGI. CDR3 size: 14 residues. Trimming took 2 bases from V and 13 from J, leaving 15 bases between them. CDR3 protein: CASSYTGGIGPLHF. CDR3 bases: TGTGCCAGCAGTTACACCGGGGGTATCGGGCCCCTCCACTTT.

The chain employs TRBV7-9 and TRBJ2-5; 7 bases are a match to TRBD2. J gave up 5 bases and V 2 bases, and 8 bases lay outside the gene matches. Germline CDR1 is SEHNR and CDR2 is FQNEAQ (reference sequence). The CDR3 contains 15 residues. For the CDR3, the DNA is TGTGCCAGCAGCTTATCCCTGGGAGGGGAGGAGACCCAGTACTTC. The encoded protein is CASSLSLGGEETQYF. Full variable domain (rest looked up from reference TRBV7-9 and TRBJ2-5): DTGVSQNPRHKITKRGQNVTFRCDPISEHNRLYWYRQTLGQGPEFLTYFQNEAQLEKSRLLSDRFSAERPKGSFSTLEIQRTEQGDSAMYLCASSLSLGGEETQYFGPGTRLLVL.

This sequence joins TRBV11-2 and TRBJ2-1, with 11 nucleotides matching TRBD2. The CDR3 covers 17 residues. J lost 9 bases, V lost 1 base, and 11 bases had no gene match. In germline, CDR1 is SGHAT, CDR2 FQNNGV. CDR3 amino acids: CASSLGLAGGLPGEQFF. The CDR3 DNA follows: TGTGCCAGCAGCTTAGGTCTAGCGGGGGGCCTCCCGGGTGAGCAGTTCTTC.

The rearrangement links TRBV12-2 to TRBJ1-5. TRBV12-2 is deemed a pseudogene. The CDR3 is 15 residues long. The CDR3 DNA follows: TGTGCAAGTCGCTACCACGGGGGGAGCAATCAGCCCCAGCATTTT. This sequence encodes CASRYHGGSNQPQHF.

In this sample, this clone turned up a few times. The V gene is TRBV29-1, the J gene TRBJ1-1; tentative D call: TRBD1 (6 bases). Germline CDR1 is SQVTM and CDR2 is ANQGSEA. This CDR3 comprises 13 residues. The ends were cut back, 7 bases at V and 0 bases at J, with 12 bases in the middle. The CDR3 here is CSAGQLLNTEAFF. The CDR3, as DNA: TGCAGCGCCGGACAGCTATTGAACACTGAAGCTTTCTTT.

The chain joins TRBV4-1 to TRBJ1-3; D remains ambiguous. Germline lookup yields CDR1 MGHRA and CDR2 YSYEKL. Trimming removed 1 base at V and 0 bases at J, with 16 bases between. The CDR3 consists of 18 residues. As DNA, the CDR3 is TGCGCCAGCAGCCAAGCTGTCCCGAGGCGGAGCTCTGGAAACACCATATATTTT. Protein sequence: CASSQAVPRRSSGNTIYF.

The rearrangement uses TRBV6-5 and TRBJ2-4; weak D call: TRBD2 (5 bases). V was pared by 6 bases and J by 0 bases, with 9 bases between. This CDR3 comprises 14 residues. From germline, CDR1 is MNHEY and CDR2 SVGAGI. The CDR3 DNA reads as TGTGCCAGCAGGGCGGGCCTAGCCAAAAACATTCAGTACTTC. It encodes CASRAGLAKNIQYF.

CDR3 coding DNA: TGTGCCAGCAGCGCGACCGGGACAGTCCAAGAGACCCAGTACTTC. It codes for CASSATGTVQETQYF. The V call is TRBV7-2, the J call TRBJ2-5; 7 nucleotides agree with TRBD1. The CDR3 totals 15 residues. V was pared by 5 bases and J by 1 base, with 7 bases of the junction left unmatched. Germline V gene sequence: CDR1 SGHTA, CDR2 FQGNSA.

V gene TRBV18 combines with J gene TRBJ1-1; a weak D match, TRBD1 (6 bases). This CDR3 is 14 amino acids long. Germline CDR1 and CDR2: KGHSH and LQKENI. Trimming removed 3 bases from V and 1 base from J, with 9 bases in between. This chain's CDR3 is CASSPNRANTEAFF. The CDR3 DNA reads TGTGCCAGCTCACCGAACAGGGCGAACACTGAAGCTTTCTTT.

This clone was counted a few times. Other DNA sequences in the sample encode the same CDR3. The V gene is TRBV19, the J gene TRBJ2-7; 9 nucleotides align to TRBD2. The germline V gene encodes CDR1 LNHDA and CDR2 SQIVND (reference sequence). The V and J ends lost 6 bases and 3 bases, in that order; junction bases with no gene match: 9. The CDR3 loop spans 15 amino acids. The CDR3 coding sequence is TGTGCCAGTAGCCGCACCGGGACTAGCAGCTACGAGCAGTACTTC. It is translated as CASSRTGTSSYEQYF.